The clone carrying this T cell receptor (beta chain) occurred many times. Its antigen is unidentified. The CDR3 is 19 residues long. The germline gives CDR1 SGHNT, CDR2 YENEEA. V shed 2 bases and J shed 0 bases, with 20 bases lying between them. The record originates from a study of T cells in Graves' hyperthyroidism and ophthalmopathy. General observations from the study: Blood also contained most expanded thyroid clonotypes above 0.001.

Amplification of TCR beta CDR3 regions was performed using RNA transcripts as template. The TCR CDR3 first-round RT-PCR relied on the HTBI primer set. TCRdb re-called the multiplex PCR reads with MiXCR, one entry per CDR3 protein. The sample lists about 590,000 distinct CDR3 sequences; roughly 14% were seen once. This chain connects TRBV11-3 to TRBJ2-4; D might be TRBD1 or TRBD2, each matching 5 bases. The TCR comes from a woman aged 25 to 39 with Graves' hyperthyroidism. The sample comprised blood. CDR3 amino acids: CASSLRGIGTLLAKNIQYF. CDR3 nucleotide sequence: TGTGCCAGCAGCTTACGGGGTATCGGGACCCTACTAGCCAAAAACATTCAGTACTTC.